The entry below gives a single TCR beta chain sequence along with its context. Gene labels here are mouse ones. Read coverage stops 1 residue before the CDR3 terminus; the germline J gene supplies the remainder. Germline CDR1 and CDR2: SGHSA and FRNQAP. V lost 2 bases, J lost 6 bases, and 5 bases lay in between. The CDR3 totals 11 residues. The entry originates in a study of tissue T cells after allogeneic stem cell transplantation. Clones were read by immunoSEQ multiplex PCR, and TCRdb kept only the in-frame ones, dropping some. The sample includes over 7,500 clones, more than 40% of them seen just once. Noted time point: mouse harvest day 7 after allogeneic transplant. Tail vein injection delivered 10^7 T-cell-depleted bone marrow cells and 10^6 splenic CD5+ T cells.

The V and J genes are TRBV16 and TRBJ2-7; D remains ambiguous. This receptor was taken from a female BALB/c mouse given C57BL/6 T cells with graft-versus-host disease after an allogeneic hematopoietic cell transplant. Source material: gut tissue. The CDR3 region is CASSLRVEQYF. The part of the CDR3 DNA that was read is TGTGCAAGCAGCTTACGGGTTGAACAGTAC.